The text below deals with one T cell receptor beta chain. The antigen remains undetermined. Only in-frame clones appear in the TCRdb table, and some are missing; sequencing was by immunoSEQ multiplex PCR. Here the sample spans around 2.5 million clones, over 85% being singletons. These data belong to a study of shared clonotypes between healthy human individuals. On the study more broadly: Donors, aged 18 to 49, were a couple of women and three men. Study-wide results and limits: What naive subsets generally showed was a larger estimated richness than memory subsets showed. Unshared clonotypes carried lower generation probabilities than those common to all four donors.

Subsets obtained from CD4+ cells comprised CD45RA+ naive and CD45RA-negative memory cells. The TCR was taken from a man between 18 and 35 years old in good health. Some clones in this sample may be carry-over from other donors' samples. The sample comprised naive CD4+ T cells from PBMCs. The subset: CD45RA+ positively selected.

CDR3: CASSAAGTGGLDGYTF. The CDR3 bases are TGTGCCAGCAGCGCGGCCGGGACAGGGGGCTTAGATGGCTACACCTTC. The chain uses TRBV28 and TRBJ1-2; TRBD1 aligns across 12 bases. The CDR3 is 16 residues long. Germline trimming cut 6 bases from V and 6 bases from J; bases unmatched to any gene: 11. Germline CDR1 MDHEN, CDR2 SYDVKM.